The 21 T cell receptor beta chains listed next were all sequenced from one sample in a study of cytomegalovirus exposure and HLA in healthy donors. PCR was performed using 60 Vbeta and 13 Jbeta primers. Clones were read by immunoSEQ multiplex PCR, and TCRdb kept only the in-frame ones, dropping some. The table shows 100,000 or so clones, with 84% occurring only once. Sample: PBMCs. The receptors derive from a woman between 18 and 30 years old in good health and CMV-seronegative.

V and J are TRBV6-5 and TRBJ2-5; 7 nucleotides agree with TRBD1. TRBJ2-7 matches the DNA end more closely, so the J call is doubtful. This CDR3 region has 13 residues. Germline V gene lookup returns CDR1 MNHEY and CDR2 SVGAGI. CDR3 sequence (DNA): TGTGCCAGCAGTTTGCGACAGGGCTACGAGCAGTACTTC. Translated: CASSLRQGYEQYF.

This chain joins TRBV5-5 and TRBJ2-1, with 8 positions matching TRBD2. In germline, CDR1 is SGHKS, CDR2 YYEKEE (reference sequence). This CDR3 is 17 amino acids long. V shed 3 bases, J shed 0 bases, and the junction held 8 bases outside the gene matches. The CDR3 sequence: CASSSLIGTSSYNEQFF. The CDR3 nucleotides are TGTGCCAGCAGCTCATTGATAGGGACTAGCTCCTACAATGAGCAGTTCTTC.

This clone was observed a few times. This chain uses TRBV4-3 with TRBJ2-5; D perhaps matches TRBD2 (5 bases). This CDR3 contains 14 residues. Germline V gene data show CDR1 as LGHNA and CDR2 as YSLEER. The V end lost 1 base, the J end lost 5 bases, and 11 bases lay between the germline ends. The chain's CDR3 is CASSQGGSGETQYF. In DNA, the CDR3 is TGCGCCAGCAGCCAAGGAGGGAGTGGGGAGACCCAGTACTTC.

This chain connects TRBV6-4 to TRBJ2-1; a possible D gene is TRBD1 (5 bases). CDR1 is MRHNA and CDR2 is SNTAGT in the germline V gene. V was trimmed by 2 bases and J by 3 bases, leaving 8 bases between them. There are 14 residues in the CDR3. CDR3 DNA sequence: TGTGCCAGCAGTGACAGGGGTGACTACAATGAGCAGTTCTTC. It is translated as CASSDRGDYNEQFF.

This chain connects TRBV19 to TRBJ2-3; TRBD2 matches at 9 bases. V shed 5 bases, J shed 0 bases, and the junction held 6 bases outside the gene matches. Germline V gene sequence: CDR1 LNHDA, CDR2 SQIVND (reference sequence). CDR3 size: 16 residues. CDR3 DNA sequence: TGTGCCAGTAGTTTACGACTAGCGGTAAGCACAGATACGCAGTATTTT. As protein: CASSLRLAVSTDTQYF. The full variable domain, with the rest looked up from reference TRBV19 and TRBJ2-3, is DGGITQSPKYLFRKEGQNVTLSCEQNLNHDAMYWYRQDPGQGLRLIYYSQIVNDFQKGDIAEGYSVSREKKESFPLTVTSAQKNPTAFYLCASSLRLAVSTDTQYFGPGTRLTVL.

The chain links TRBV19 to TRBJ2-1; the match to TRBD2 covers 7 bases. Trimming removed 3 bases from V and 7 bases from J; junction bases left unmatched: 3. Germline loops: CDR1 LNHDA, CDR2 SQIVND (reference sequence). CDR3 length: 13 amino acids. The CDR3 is CASSILAGNEQFF. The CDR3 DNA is TGTGCCAGTAGTATTTTAGCGGGTAATGAGCAGTTCTTC.

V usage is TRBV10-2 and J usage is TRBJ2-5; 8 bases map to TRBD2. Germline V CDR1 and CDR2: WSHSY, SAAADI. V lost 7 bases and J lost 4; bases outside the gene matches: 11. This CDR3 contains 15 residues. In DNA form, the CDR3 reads TGCGCCAGCATCGAAAGGCTAAGCGGGGGAGAGACCCAGTACTTC. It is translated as CASIERLSGGETQYF.

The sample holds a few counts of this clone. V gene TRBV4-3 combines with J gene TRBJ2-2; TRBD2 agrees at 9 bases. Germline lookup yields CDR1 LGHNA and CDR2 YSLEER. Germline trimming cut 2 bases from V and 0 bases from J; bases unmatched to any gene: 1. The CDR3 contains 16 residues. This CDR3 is CASSQLAGTNTGELFF. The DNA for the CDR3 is TGCGCCAGCAGCCAACTAGCGGGAACGAACACCGGGGAGCTGTTTTTT.

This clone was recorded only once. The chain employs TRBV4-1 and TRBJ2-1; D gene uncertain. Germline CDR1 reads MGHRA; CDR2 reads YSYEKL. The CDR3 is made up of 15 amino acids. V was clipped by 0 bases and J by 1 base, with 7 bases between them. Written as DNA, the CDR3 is TGCGCCAGCAGCCAAGATAACTATTCCTACAATGAGCAGTTCTTC. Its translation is CASSQDNYSYNEQFF.

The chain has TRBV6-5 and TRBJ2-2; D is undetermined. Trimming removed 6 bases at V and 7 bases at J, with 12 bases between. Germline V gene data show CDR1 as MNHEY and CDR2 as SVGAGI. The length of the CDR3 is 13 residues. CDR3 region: CASSSDRGGELFF. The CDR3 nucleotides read TGTGCCAGCAGCTCAGATCGAGGCGGGGAGCTGTTTTTT.

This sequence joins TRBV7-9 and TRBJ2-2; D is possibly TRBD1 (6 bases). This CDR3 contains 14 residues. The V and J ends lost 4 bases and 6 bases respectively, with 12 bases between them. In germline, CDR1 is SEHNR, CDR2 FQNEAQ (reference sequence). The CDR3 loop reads CASSSLQGPGELFF. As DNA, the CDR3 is TGTGCCAGCAGCTCGCTCCAGGGGCCCGGGGAGCTGTTTTTT.

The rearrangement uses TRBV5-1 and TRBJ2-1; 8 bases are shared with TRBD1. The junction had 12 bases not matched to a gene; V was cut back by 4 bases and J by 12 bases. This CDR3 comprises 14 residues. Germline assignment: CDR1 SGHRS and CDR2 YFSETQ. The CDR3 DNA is TGCGCCAGCAGCCCGTCGGACAGGGAGGCAGGGCAGTTCTTC. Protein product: CASSPSDREAGQFF.

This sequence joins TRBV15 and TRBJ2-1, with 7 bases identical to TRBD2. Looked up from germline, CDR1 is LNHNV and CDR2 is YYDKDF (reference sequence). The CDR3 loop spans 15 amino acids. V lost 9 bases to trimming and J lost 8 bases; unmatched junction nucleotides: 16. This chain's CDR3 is CATTFGLAGVDEQFF. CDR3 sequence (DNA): TGTGCCACGACCTTTGGTCTTGCGGGGGTTGATGAGCAGTTCTTC.

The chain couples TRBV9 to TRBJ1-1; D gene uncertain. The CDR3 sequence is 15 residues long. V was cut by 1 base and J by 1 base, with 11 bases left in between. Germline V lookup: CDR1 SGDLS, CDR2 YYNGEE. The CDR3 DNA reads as TGTGCCAGCAGCGTATATGACAAGCCGAACACTGAAGCTTTCTTT. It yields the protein CASSVYDKPNTEAFF. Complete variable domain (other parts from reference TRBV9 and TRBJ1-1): DSGVTQTPKHLITATGQRVTLRCSPRSGDLSVYWYQQSLDQGLQFLIQYYNGEERAKGNILERFSAQQFPDLHSELNLSSLELGDSALYFCASSVYDKPNTEAFFGQGTRLTVV.

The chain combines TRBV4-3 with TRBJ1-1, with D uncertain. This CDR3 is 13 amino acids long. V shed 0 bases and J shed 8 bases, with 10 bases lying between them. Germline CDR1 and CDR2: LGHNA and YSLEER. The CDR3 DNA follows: TGCGCCAGCAGCCAAGATAGGCGGTCAGAAGCTTTCTTT. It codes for CASSQDRRSEAFF.

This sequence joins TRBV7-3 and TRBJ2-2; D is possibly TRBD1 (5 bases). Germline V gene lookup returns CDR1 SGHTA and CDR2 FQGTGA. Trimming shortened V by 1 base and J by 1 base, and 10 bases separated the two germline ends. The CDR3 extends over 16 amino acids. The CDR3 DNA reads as TGTGCCAGCAGCTTAAGGGGCTCCCTGAACACCGGGGAGCTGTTTTTT. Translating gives CASSLRGSLNTGELFF.

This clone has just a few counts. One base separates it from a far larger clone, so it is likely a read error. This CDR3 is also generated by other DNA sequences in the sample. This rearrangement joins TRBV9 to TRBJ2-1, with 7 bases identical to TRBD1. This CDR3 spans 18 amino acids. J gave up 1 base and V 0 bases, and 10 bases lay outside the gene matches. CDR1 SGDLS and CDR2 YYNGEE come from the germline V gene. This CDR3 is CASSVGPRDSYSYNEQFF. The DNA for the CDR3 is TGTGCCAGCAGCGTAGGTCCCAGGGACAGCTATTCCTACAATGAGCAGTTCTTC. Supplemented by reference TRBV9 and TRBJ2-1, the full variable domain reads DSGVTQTPKHLITATGQRVTLRCSPRSGDLSVYWYQQSLDQGLQFLIQYYNGEERAKGNILERFSAQQFPDLHSELNLSSLELGDSALYFCASSVGPRDSYSYNEQFFGPGTRLTVL.

DNA for the CDR3: TGTGCCAGCAGCTTGACTAGGTCTTATCCGACCGAGCAGTACTTC. Translated: CASSLTRSYPTEQYF. This chain connects TRBV7-8 to TRBJ2-7; the D gene is possibly TRBD2 (6 bases). V lost 3 bases to trimming and J lost 6 bases, with 18 bases between them. From germline, CDR1 is SGHVS and CDR2 FQNEAQ. The CDR3 runs 15 residues. The complete variable domain, with remaining parts taken from reference TRBV7-8 and TRBJ2-7, reads GAGVSQSPRYKVAKRGQDVALRCDPISGHVSLFWYQQALGQGPEFLTYFQNEAQLDKSGLPSDRFFAERPEGSVSTLKIQRTQQEDSAVYLCASSLTRSYPTEQYFGPGTRLTVT.

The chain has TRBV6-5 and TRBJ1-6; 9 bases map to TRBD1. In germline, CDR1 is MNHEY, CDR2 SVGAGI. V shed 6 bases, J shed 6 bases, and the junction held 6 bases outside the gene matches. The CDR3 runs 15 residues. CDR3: CASRPDRGLNSPLHF. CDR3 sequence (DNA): TGTGCCAGCAGGCCGGACAGGGGACTTAATTCACCCCTCCACTTT.

Here the CDR3 reads CASSLGTGYIREQFF. Written as DNA, the CDR3 is TGTGCCAGCAGCTTAGGGACAGGCTATATCCGCGAGCAGTTCTTC. V is TRBV7-9 and J is TRBJ2-1, with 7 bases aligning to TRBD1. The CDR3 has 15 residues. The germline gives CDR1 SEHNR, CDR2 FQNEAQ (reference sequence). The V gene end was trimmed by 1 base and the J gene end by 10 bases; junction bases not matched to a gene: 10. Supplemented by reference TRBV7-9 and TRBJ2-1, the full variable domain reads DTGVSQNPRHKITKRGQNVTFRCDPISEHNRLYWYRQTLGQGPEFLTYFQNEAQLEKSRLLSDRFSAERPKGSFSTLEIQRTEQGDSAMYLCASSLGTGYIREQFFGPGTRLTVL.

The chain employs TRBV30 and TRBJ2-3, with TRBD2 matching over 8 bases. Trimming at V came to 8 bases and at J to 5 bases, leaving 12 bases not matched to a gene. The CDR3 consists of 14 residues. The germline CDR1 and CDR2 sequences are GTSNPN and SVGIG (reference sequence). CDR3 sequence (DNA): TGTGCCGGGGCCCGCCCGGGAGGGCAAGATACGCAGTATTTT. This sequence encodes CAGARPGGQDTQYF.